Listed here is a single T cell receptor (beta chain). What it binds is not known. This CDR3 comprises 14 residues. Trimming took 2 bases from V and 2 from J, leaving 10 bases between them. CDR1 and CDR2 (germline): SGHTA, FQGNSA. This record belongs to a study of T cell responses to AZD1222 COVID-19 vaccine. Study-wide context: Timing groups of about 4 and about 12 weeks for second doses were pooled. Study-level findings and limits: Within unmutated variant regions lay the reported targets of nearly half of spike-specific TCRs. Just a handful of people given AZD1222 tested seropositive at baseline. Two AZD1222 administrations were followed by greater Spike-specific TCR breadth and depth.

This table comes from immunoSEQ multiplex PCR, and its TCRdb copy is limited to in-frame clones, with some not included. The table includes over 100,000 clones, approximately 89% detected once. This TCR came from an adult in good health. The sequencing used peripheral blood, collected on day 0 of AZD1222 vaccination. The J gene is TRBJ2-7, the V gene TRBV7-2; D is uncertain. The CDR3 sequence is CASSLPVPPYEQYF. In DNA form, the CDR3 reads TGTGCCAGCAGCTTACCGGTTCCCCCCTACGAGCAGTACTTC. Based on the CDR3 plus reference TRBV7-2 and TRBJ2-7, the full variable domain is GAGVSQSPSNKVTEKGKDVELRCDPISGHTALYWYRQSLGQGLEFLIYFQGNSAPDKSGLPSDRFSAERTGGSVSTLTIQRTQQEDSAVYLCASSLPVPPYEQYFGPGTRLTVT.